This T cell receptor beta chain derives from a study of identical twins. Study-wide findings and caveats: For out-of-frame alpha sequences shared by twins, low generation probability was in excess.

The V gene's germline CDR1 is LGHDT and CDR2 YNNKEL (reference sequence). This CDR3 region has 16 residues. The V segment lost 1 base and the J segment 4 bases; nucleotides outside the gene matches: 8. From the 5' RACE reads, TCRdb called clonotypes with MiXCR, one entry per CDR3 protein. The sample carries 1,800,000 or so distinct CDR3 sequences, under 35% recorded once. About this clonotype: Its antigen remains unknown.

The rearrangement joins TRBV3-1 to TRBJ1-2, with 8 bases lining up with TRBD1. The TCR originated in a newborn girl in good health. Sequenced input: cord blood. The CDR3 loop is CASSQGTGKRSYGYTF. CDR3 nucleotide sequence: TGTGCCAGCAGCCAAGGGACAGGGAAGAGGAGCTATGGCTACACCTTC.